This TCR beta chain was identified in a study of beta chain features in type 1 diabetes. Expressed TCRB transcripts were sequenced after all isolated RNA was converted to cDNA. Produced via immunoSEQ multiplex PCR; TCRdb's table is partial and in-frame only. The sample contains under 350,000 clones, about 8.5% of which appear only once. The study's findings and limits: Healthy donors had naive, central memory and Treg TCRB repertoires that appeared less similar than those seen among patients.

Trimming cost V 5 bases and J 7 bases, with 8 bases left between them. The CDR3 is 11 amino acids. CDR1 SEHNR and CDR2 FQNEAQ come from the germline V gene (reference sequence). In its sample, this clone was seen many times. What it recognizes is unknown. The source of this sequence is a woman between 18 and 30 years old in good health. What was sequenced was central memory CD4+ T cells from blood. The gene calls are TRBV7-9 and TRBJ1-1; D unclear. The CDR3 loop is CASSLLIEAFF. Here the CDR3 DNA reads TGTGCCAGCAGCCTCCTCATTGAAGCTTTCTTT.